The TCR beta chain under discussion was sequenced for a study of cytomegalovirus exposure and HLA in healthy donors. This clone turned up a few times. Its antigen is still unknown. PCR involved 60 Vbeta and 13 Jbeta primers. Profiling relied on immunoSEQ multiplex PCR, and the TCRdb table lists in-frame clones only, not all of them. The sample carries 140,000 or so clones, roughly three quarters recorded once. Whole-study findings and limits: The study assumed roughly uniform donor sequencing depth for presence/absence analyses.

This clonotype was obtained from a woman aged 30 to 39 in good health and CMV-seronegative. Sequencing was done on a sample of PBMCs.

CDR3 DNA: TGTGCCAGCAGCCAAGCGGGGGGGGTGGTGAATGAGCAGTTCTTC. Protein: CASSQAGGVVNEQFF. The rearrangement uses TRBV14 and TRBJ2-1; 8 nucleotides align to TRBD2. CDR1 SGHDN and CDR2 FVKESK come from the germline V gene. The length of the CDR3 is 15 residues. V shed 1 base and J 7 bases; nucleotides not matched to a gene: 6.